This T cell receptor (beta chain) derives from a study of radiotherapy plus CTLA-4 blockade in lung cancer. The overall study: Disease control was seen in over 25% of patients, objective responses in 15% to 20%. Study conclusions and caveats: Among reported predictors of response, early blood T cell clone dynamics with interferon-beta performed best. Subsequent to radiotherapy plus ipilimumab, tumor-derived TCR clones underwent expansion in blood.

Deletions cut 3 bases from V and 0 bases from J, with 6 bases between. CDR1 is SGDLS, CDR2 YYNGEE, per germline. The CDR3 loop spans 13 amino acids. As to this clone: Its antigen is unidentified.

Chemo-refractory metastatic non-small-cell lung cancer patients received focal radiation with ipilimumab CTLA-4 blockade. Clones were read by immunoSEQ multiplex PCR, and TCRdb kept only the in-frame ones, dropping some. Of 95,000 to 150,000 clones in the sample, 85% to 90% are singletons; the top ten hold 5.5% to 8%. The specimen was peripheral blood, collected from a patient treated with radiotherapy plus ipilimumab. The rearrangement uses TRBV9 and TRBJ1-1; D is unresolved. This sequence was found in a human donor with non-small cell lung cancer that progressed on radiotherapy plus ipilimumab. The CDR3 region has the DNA TGTGCCAGCAGCGCCTTTTTGAACACTGAAGCTTTCTTT. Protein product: CASSAFLNTEAFF.